This T cell receptor beta chain was sequenced during a study of cytomegalovirus exposure and HLA in healthy donors (dated by TCRdb to about 2017). Regarding the research as a whole: According to a later analysis, the roughly 130 validation repertoires were produced on the same platform as the 700 or so repertoires of the first cohort. The study aimed to test whether cataloging public T cell receptors could reveal signatures of past pathogen exposure. High-throughput TCR immunosequencing, statistical association of individual TCRs with disease status, and machine learning were combined to predict cytomegalovirus infection status. A separate validation cohort of over a hundred different subjects was used in addition to the 666-subject first cohort.

Donors formed part of the validation cohort, which comprised 120 subjects and was distinct from the first cohort of under 800 subjects. Results the study describes overall, beyond this receptor: A later analysis had no HLA typing for the validation cohort, so co-occurrence there was scored across all 130 or so repertoires. Most TCR sequences were observed very rarely across donors, whereas some public TCRs were present in many individuals. In a later analysis, TCRs clustered in the first cohort were found to also tend to co-occur in the 120 or so validation repertoires, with 90% to 95% of cluster scores above 0. In the study, some 160 TCR beta chains were listed as associated with cytomegalovirus. In both the original and validation cohorts, the classifier was reported to diagnose cytomegalovirus status with high specificity and sensitivity. In vitro tests confirmed that a few of the cytomegalovirus-associated TCR beta chains recognize cytomegalovirus antigens. According to the authors, the approach could potentially be generalized to other disease states and immunological phenotypes.

Looking up the germline V gene yields CDR1 MDHEN and CDR2 SYDVKM. V trim: 5 bases; J trim: 5 bases; unmatched bases: 12. The CDR3 starts with the cysteine, ends with the phenylalanine, and has 16 residues. The DNA shown is the 48-base CDR3, in frame from base 1. This clone showed up just a few times. Its specific antigen is unknown. Nothing much larger sits one base from this clone, and base qualities are not available. Library creation used the immunoSEQ multiplex PCR assay. The authors processed their data as follows. A statistical classification framework was built to diagnose cytomegalovirus status from the catalog of TCR beta chain sequences. TCRdb obtained this table from immuneACCESS and retained in-frame rearrangements with V and J assigned. These tables miss some clones; where compared with another copy, unresolved V genes account for less than half of the shortfall, and the remainder is unexplained. V, J and clone size are those of that table, while D and trimming were read from the DNA. In this sample the table shows about 340,000 clones, approximately 90% of which occur a single time. The ten largest clonotypes hold under 0.85% of the sample.

The sample consisted of PBMCs. The sequence links TRBV28 to TRBJ1-5; TRBD1 fits 7 bases in the junction. The clonotype originates from a woman younger than 35 in good health and CMV-seronegative. The CDR3 is CASSIDRVRPHQPQHF. The nucleotide sequence reads TGTGCCAGCAGTATTGACAGGGTGAGGCCTCATCAGCCCCAGCATTTT.